This T cell receptor beta chain was profiled in a study of cytomegalovirus exposure and HLA in healthy donors. Study-level findings and limits: TCR beta sequences reportedly predicted most subjects' HLA-A and HLA-B alleles accurately.

In regard to this clone: Its specificity is not known.

PCR involved 60 Vbeta and 13 Jbeta primers. Profiling relied on immunoSEQ multiplex PCR, and the TCRdb table lists in-frame clones only, not all of them. The sample features some 160,000 clones, with 2.1% in its top ten. The V gene's germline CDR1 is MNHGY and CDR2 SAAAGT. After removal of 3 bases from V and 3 bases from J, the junction contained 13 bases not matched to a gene. CDR3 length equals 18 residues. The source is a man younger than 40 in good health and CMV-seronegative. Sequencing was performed on PBMCs. The gene calls are TRBV6-8 and TRBJ2-2; 7 bases fit TRBD2. CDR3 sequence: CASSYFRPGGGDTGELFF. The CDR3 coding sequence is TGTGCCAGCAGTTATTTCAGGCCGGGGGGTGGGGACACCGGGGAGCTGTTTTTT.